The entry below gives a single TCR beta chain sequence along with its context. Its antigen remains unknown. This CDR3 is 15 amino acids long. Germline V gene data show CDR1 as ENHRY and CDR2 as SYGVKD. The junction had 15 bases not matched to a gene; V was cut back by 8 bases and J by 6 bases. The source of the sample is a study of immune evolution from preneoplasia to lung adenocarcinoma. Study as a whole: HLA loss of heterozygosity: 6% to 7.5% AIS, about 15% MIA, about 35% ADC, none AAH.

Findings and caveats of the study: From normal lung to invasive adenocarcinoma, top clone frequencies appeared to decrease. Later-stage lesions seemingly showed higher T cell density and diversity than normal lung.

The assay was immunoSEQ multiplex PCR, and TCRdb's table has in-frame clones only and misses some. The sample includes 13,000 to 15,000 clones, 85% of them seen just once. The J gene is TRBJ1-2, the V gene TRBV10-3, with 7 bases identical to TRBD1. Sequenced input: FFPE lung adenocarcinoma in situ tissue. This receptor was identified in a donor at least 70 years old with lung adenocarcinoma. Here the CDR3 reads CAISPRQGVENGYTF. The CDR3 nucleotides are TGTGCCATCTCCCCTAGGCAGGGGGTCGAGAATGGCTACACCTTC.